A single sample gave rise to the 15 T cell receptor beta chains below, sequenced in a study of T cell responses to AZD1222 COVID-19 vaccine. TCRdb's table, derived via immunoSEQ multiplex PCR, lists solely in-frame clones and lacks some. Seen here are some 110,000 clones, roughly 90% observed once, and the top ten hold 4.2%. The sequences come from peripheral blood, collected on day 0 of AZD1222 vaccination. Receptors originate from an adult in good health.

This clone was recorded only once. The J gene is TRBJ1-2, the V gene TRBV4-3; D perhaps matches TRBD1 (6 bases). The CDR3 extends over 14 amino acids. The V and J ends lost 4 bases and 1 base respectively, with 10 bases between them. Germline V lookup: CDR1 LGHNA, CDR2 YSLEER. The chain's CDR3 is CASSLTGYNYGYTF. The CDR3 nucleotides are TGCGCCAGCAGCCTCACAGGGTATAACTATGGCTACACCTTC.

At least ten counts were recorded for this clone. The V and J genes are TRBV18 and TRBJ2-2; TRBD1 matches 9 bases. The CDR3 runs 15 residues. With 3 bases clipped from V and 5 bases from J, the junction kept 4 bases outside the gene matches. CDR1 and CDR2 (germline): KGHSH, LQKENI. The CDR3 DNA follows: TGTGCCAGCTCACCCCGACAGGGGGATACCGGGGAGCTGTTTTTT. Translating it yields CASSPRQGDTGELFF. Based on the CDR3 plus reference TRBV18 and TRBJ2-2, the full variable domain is NAGVMQNPRHLVRRRGQEARLRCSPMKGHSHVYWYRQLPEEGLKFMVYLQKENIIDESGMPKERFSAEFPKEGPSILRIQQVVRGDSAAYFCASSPRQGDTGELFFGEGSRLTVL.

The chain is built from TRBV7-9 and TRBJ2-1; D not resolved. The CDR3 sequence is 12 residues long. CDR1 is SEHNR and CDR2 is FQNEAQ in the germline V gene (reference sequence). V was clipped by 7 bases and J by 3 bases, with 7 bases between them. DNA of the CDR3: TGTGCCAGCACGGCTATCTACAATGAGCAGTTCTTC. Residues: CASTAIYNEQFF.

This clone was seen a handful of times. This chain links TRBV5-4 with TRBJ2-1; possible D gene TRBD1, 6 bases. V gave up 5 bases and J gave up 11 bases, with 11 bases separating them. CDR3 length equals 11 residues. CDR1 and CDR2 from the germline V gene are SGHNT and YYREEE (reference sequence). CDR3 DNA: TGTGCCAGCAGATTCGGGACACAGCAGTTCTTC. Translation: CASRFGTQQFF.

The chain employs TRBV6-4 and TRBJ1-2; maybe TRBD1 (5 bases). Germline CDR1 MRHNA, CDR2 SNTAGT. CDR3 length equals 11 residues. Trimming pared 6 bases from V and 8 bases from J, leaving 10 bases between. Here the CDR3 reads CASRGVEGYTF. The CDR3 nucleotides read TGTGCCAGCAGAGGGGTCGAGGGCTACACCTTC.

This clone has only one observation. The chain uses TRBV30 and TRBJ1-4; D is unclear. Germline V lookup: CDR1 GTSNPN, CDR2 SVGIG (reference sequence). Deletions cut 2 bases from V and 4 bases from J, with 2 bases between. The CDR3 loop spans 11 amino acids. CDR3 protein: CAWSFNEKLFF. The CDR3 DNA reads TGTGCCTGGAGTTTTAATGAAAAACTGTTTTTT.

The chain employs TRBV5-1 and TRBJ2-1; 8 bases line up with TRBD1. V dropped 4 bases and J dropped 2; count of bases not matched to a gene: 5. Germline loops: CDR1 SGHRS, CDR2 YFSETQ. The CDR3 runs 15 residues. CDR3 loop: CASSRGQVTYNEQFF. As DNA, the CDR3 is TGCGCCAGCAGCCGGGGACAGGTAACCTACAATGAGCAGTTCTTC.

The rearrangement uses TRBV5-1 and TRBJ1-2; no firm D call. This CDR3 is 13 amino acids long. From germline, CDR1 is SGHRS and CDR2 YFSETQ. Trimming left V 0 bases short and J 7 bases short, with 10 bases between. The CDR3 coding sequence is TGCGCCAGCAGCTTGGACGTGGGGTTTGGCTACACCTTC. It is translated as CASSLDVGFGYTF.

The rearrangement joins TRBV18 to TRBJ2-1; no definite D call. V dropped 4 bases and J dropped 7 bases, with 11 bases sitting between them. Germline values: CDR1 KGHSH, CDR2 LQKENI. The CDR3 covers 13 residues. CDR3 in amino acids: CASSQINGNEQFF. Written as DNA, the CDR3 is TGTGCCAGCTCACAAATTAACGGTAATGAGCAGTTCTTC.

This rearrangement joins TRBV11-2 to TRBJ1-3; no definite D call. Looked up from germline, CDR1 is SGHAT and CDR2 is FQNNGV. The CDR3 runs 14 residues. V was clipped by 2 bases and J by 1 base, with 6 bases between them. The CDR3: CASSLMASGNTIYF. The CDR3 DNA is TGTGCCAGCAGCTTAATGGCATCTGGAAACACCATATATTTT.

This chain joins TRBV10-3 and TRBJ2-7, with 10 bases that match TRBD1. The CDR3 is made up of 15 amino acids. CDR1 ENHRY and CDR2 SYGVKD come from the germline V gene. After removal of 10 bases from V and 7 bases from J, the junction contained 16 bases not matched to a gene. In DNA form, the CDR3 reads TGTGCCAGTACCCCCGGGACAGGGGACTACGGGGAGCAGTACTTC. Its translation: CASTPGTGDYGEQYF.

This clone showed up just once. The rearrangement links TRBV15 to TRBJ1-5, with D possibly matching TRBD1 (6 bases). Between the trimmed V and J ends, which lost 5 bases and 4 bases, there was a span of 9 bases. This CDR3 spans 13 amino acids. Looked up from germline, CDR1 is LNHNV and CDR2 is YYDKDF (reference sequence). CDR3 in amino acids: CATSGGRNQPQHF. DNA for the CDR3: TGTGCCACCAGCGGGGGGCGGAATCAGCCCCAGCATTTT.

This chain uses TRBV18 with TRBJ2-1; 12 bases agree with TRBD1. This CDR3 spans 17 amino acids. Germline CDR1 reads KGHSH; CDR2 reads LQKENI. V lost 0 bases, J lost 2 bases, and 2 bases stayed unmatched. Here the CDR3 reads CASSPPGTGGPYNEQFF. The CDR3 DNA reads TGTGCCAGCTCACCACCCGGGACAGGGGGCCCCTACAATGAGCAGTTCTTC.

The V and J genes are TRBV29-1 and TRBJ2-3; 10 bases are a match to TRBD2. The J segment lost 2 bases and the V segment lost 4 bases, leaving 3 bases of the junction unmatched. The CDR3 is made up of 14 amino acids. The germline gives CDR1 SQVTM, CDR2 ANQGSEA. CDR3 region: CSVVLAGATDTQYF. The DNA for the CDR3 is TGCAGCGTTGTTCTAGCGGGGGCCACAGATACGCAGTATTTT.

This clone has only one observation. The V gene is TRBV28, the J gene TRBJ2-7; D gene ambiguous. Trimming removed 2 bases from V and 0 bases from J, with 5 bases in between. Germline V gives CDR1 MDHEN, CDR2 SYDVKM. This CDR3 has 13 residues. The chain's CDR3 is CASSLDTSYEQYF. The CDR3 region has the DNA TGTGCCAGCAGTTTAGACACCTCCTACGAGCAGTACTTC.